A few counts support the clone carrying this T cell receptor beta chain. Its matching antigen is unknown. TCRdb re-derived calls from the reads in MiXCR, one entry per CDR3 protein. The sample consists of roughly 640,000 distinct CDR3 sequences, roughly a quarter of them appearing once. The data were obtained in a study of T cell repertoires in cytomegalovirus infection. Whole-study context: Both CMV infection and a matching HLA type were indicated by public TCR beta signatures. Study results and limitations: There were carriers of CMV plus the relevant HLA, and cumulative public TCR beta family frequency identified them. What dominated the ex vivo response were HLA-C-restricted CMV-specific TCR beta clonotypes.

V was pared by 3 bases and J by 0 bases, with 12 bases between. The CDR3 consists of 17 residues. Germline V CDR1 and CDR2: MDHEN, SYDVKM. The sequenced sample consisted of CD8+ T cells from PBMCs. The chain employs TRBV28 and TRBJ1-6, with D possibly matching TRBD1 (6 bases). This sequence was found in a human donor in good health (CMV status not recorded). Some clones in this sample may be carry-over from other donors' samples. CDR3 in DNA: TGTGCCAGCAGTTTGGGACATGACAGCTCCTATAATTCACCCCTCCACTTT. Its translation is CASSLGHDSSYNSPLHF.